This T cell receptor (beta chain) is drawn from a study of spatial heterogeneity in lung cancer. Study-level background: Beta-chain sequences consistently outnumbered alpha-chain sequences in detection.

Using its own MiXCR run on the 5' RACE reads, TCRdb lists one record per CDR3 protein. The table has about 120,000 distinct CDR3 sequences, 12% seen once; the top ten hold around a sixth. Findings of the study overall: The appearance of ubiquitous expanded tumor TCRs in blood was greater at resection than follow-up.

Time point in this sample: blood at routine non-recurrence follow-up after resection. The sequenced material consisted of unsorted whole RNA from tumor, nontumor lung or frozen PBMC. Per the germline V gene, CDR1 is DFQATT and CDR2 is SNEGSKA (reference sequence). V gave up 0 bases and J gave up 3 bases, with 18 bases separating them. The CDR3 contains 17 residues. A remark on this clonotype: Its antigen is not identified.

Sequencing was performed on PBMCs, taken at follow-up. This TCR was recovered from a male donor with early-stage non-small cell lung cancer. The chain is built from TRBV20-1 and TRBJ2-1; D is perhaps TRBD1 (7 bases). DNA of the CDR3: TGCAGTGCTAGAGATGACGGCGGGACAGTCCTCTACAATGAGCAGTTCTTC. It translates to CSARDDGGTVLYNEQFF.